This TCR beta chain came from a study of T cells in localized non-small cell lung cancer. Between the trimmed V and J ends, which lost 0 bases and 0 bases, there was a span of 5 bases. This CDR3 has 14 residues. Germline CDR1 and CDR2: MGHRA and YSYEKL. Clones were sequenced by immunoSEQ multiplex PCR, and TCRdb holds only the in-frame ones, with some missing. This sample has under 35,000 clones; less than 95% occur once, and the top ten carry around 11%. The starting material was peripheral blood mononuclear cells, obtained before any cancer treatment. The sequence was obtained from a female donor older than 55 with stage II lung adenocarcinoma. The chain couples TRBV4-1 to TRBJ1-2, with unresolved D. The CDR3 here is CASSQDGSNYGYTF. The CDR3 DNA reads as TGCGCCAGCAGCCAAGATGGCTCTAACTATGGCTACACCTTC.